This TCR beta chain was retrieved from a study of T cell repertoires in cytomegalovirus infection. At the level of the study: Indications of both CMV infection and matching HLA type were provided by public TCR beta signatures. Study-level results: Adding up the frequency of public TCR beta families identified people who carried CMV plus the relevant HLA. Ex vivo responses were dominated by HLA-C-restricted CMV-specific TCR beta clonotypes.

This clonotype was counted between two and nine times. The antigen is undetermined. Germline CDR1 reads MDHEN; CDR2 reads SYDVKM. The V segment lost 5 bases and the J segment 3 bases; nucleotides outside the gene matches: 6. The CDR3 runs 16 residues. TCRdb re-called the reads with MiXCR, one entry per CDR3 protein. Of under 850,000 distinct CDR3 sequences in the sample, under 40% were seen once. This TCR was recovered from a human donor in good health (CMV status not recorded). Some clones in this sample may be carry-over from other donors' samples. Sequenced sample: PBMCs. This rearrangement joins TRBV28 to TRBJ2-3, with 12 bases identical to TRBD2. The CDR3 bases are TGTGCCAGCAGTACCGTGACTAGCGGGAGAACAGATACGCAGTATTTT. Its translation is CASSTVTSGRTDTQYF.